The present TCR beta chain was sequenced within a study of cytomegalovirus exposure and HLA in healthy donors listed by TCRdb under 2017. Study-wide context: According to an earlier analysis of a few hundred of the donors, 150 million to 200 million T cells yielded roughly 110 million unique TCR beta sequences and approximately 300 Gb of sequence data. An early release that covered roughly 600 HLA-typed donors contained approximately 320 gigabases of sequencing data and 85 million to 100 million unique TCR sequences. Of the approximately 400 genotyped donors, 65% to 90% were placed in the genetic ancestry cluster associated with self-reported Caucasian donors. The study aimed to test whether signatures of past pathogen exposure could be identified by cataloging public T cell receptors. The study used immunosequencing to profile the T cell repertoires of approximately 640 subjects and linked those repertoires to cytomegalovirus serostatus. Besides the first cohort of hundreds of subjects, a separate validation cohort made up of around 120 different subjects was used. To predict cytomegalovirus infection status, the study brought together high-throughput TCR immunosequencing, statistical association of individual TCRs with disease status, and machine learning. To study patterns of TCR occurrence, a later analysis re-analyzed previously published TCR beta repertoires from 700 or so donors and added high-resolution HLA genotyping. In the later analysis, no new phenotypic data were used to find candidate immune exposures; instead, reliance was placed on TCR beta sequences and their occurrence across donors. An earlier analysis of 587 of the donors used high-throughput TCR beta sequencing to judge whether each TCR beta V gene segment behaved as functional or pseudogenic. Alongside the repertoire data, information on donor age, sex, ethnicity and CMV serostatus was compiled. A later genetic analysis took genome-wide SNP genotypes for about 65% of the 666 donors and used that subset as a discovery cohort. Every repertoire in the discovery cohort had been generated on one and the same sequencing platform. Both class I and class II loci were covered by HLA typing, at four-digit resolution. The number of donors typed differed by locus, with roughly 620-630 for A, B, C, DRB1 and DQB1, roughly 520 for DQA1, 600 to 610 for DPA1, and roughly 450 for DPB1. Several DR-DQ haplotypes were treated as single units for association and clustering because of strong linkage in the cohort. Among 398 genotyped donors of the cohort, an average of about 240,000 unique TCR beta nucleotide sequences were sequenced per donor, roughly 20% of them non-productive.

The paper's findings and limits, for the study overall: The study listed 150 to 200 TCR beta chains as associated with cytomegalovirus. Correlated functional status among segregating V segments might be attributable to linkage disequilibrium, but an unknown experimental factor could not be ruled out. Presence/absence analyses assumed roughly uniform sequencing depth across donors, an assumption that may not hold. In a later analysis, HLA-associated TCR beta chains showed more clonal expansion and lower generation probabilities than non-associated chains that were equally common. Most CMV-associated TCR beta chains appeared to be HLA-restricted in a later analysis, and the HLA associations seemed to be driven largely by CMV exposure. The 87-base-pair reads could not distinguish some IMGT-functional V segments, including TRBV6-2 and TRBV6-3, so those segments were excluded. In vitro tests confirmed that three of the cytomegalovirus-associated TCR beta chains recognize cytomegalovirus antigens. An earlier analysis of some 590 of the donors showed that most TCR beta V segments appeared in productive rearrangements either about 90% or about 30% of the time, which broadly matched IMGT annotations. A further reported finding was that TCR beta sequences accurately predicted the HLA-A and HLA-B alleles for most subjects in the first cohort. Most TCR sequences were seen in very few donors, while some public TCRs were found in many individuals. Because some donors lacked HLA typing at each locus, the association tests relied only on the typed subset. The authors suggested that the approach could potentially be generalized to other disease states and immunological phenotypes. Several of the top co-occurrence clusters appeared to be linked to parvovirus B19, influenza, CMV and Epstein-Barr virus, according to a later analysis. According to a later analysis, TCR association rates differed among HLA loci, with DRB1 alleles showing the most associated TCRs and HLA-C alleles showing the fewest. When HLA alleles, especially DR and DQ, strongly co-occurred, TCR associations were difficult to assign to individual alleles. V-gene and J-gene trimming of TCR beta chains was associated with a missense DCLRE1C variant in a later genetic analysis, and the association was replicated in an independent cohort. Only TCR beta chains were sequenced in this cohort, and the absence of alpha or paired-chain data limited detectable features. A later genetic analysis reported fewer N-insertions in productive TCRs among donors in an Asian-associated ancestry cluster than the roughly 640-donor mean. Because counts were too low, about 15 rarely observed V segments, including chromosome 9 orphons, were left out of the earlier analysis of 500 to 750 of the donors. A cluster of highly shared sequence variants was judged likely to represent a technical artifact of the sequencing pipeline. For the cohort, immune exposure information was limited to CMV serostatus. At a false discovery rate of 0.05, a later analysis linked 15,000 to 20,000 TCR beta sequences to specific HLA alleles. Cytomegalovirus status was reported to be diagnosed by the classifier with high specificity and sensitivity in both the original and validation cohorts.

Receptors were amplified or captured by the immunoSEQ multiplex PCR assay. A mixture of 60 forward primers for TCR Vbeta segments and 13 reverse primers for TCR Jbeta segments was used in the multiplex PCR. A multiplex PCR assay on genomic DNA amplified the CDR3 region of rearranged TCR beta genes. Amplified TCR beta libraries were sequenced as 87-base-pair reads on the Illumina HiSeq System. In the original analysis: A later analysis tallied around 87 million unique TCR beta chains across the 650 to 750 repertoires, and approximately 9.9 million of those chains were shared by two or more donors. Raw reads were error-corrected and collapsed into unique sequences with a nearest-neighbor algorithm that merged closely related sequences to remove PCR and sequencing errors. Alignment of CDR3 sequences to IMGT reference sequences was used to assign V, D and J gene segments. Each retained sequence needed at least a six-nucleotide match to both a V gene segment and a J gene segment. Rearrangements were called productive when the CDR3 lacked stop codons and stayed in frame with V and J; all others were non-productive. Following IMGT convention, CDR3 was defined as the stretch from the second conserved V-encoded cysteine to the conserved J-encoded phenylalanine. The earlier analysis of about 590 of the donors excluded sequences that lacked an unambiguous match to a single V gene segment. An earlier analysis of approximately 590 of the donors called V segments functional above 56.7% productive rearrangements and segregating when the between-donor standard deviation exceeded 5%. A statistical classification framework was developed to diagnose cytomegalovirus status using the catalog of TCR beta chain sequences. In a later analysis, TCR nucleotide sequences were compared against IMGT/GENE-DB human TR gene sequences so that V and J genes could be assigned. In a later analysis, CDR3 sequences and most-parsimonious VDJ recombination scenarios were assigned using the TCRdist pipeline. In a later analysis, every TCR beta chain was defined by the combination of its CDR3 amino acid sequence and its V-gene family, and reads without a unique V-gene family were dropped. As a way to deal with suspected cross-contamination and a sequencing artifact, a later analysis dropped more than 500 nucleotide sequences that were highly shared and had low generation probability. In a later analysis, a clonal expansion index was calculated for each public chain from normalized within-repertoire ranks of inferred template counts. In a later analysis, generation probabilities were computed using a VDJ recombination model fitted to out-of-frame rearrangements, and the results were checked against IGoR. Hypergeometric tests were used in a later analysis to score TCR-TCR, TCR-HLA and TCR-CMV co-occurrence, with a repertoire-size bias correction applied to the TCR pairs. In a later analysis, false discovery rates were estimated by permuting HLA or CMV assignments 20 times. In a later analysis, co-occurring TCRs were grouped using DBSCAN, and TCRdist sequence similarity was added for clustering within HLA-allele-positive subsets. For co-occurrence clustering, repertoires with fewer than 30,000 or more than 120,000 public chains were excluded, along with four or five repertoires with anomalous nucleotide sharing. Drawn from immuneACCESS, this table holds only the in-frame rearrangements with V and J called that TCRdb kept. Clones are partly lost; checked studies trace under half to an unresolved V gene and leave the rest unexplained. V and J calls and clone size follow that table, whereas D and trimming were derived from the DNA. The data table for this sample lists 150,000 to 200,000 clones. The ten biggest clones cover 6.5% of the sample.

The CDR3 covers 13 residues, taking in both the cysteine and the phenylalanine. Only the CDR3 region is kept as DNA, spanning 39 bases read in frame from base 1. CDR1 MNHNS and CDR2 SASEGT were looked up in the germline V gene. The junction shows trimming of 6 bases on V and 3 bases on J, and the gene matches do not reach 5 bases of it. A remark on this clone: The antigen it binds to is not known.

The cohort was made up of hundreds of healthy bone marrow donors. Cohort members were all nominally healthy when sampled, although unrecorded immune exposures were likely present. The donor tested CMV seronegative and was one of the 352 seronegative cohort members. Each donor provided a peripheral blood sample, and peripheral blood mononuclear cells were used for TCR beta sequencing. The Qiagen DNeasy Blood Extraction Kit was used to extract genomic DNA from the blood cell samples. The sequence links TRBV6-1 to TRBJ2-7; TRBD1 lines up with 7 middle nucleotides. The source is a man aged 25-45 years in good health and CMV-seronegative. The sequenced sample consisted of PBMCs. The DNA is as follows: TGTGCCAGCAGCTTATACAGGGGCTACGAGCAGTACTTC. Its coded protein is CASSLYRGYEQYF.